This record concerns one TCR beta chain sequence. Germline CDR1 is DFQATT and CDR2 is SNEGSKA (reference sequence). V lost 2 bases, J lost 2 bases, and 12 bases lay in between. The CDR3 consists of 14 residues. This sample's TCRbeta library carried unique molecular identifier barcodes. TCRdb processed the PCR reads anew with MiXCR; each CDR3 protein has one entry. The table has nearly 400,000 distinct CDR3 sequences, around 21% seen once. The data belong to a study of T-cell reconstitution after alpha-beta-depleted transplantation in children. This specimen consisted of PBMCs from the stem cell graft donor, obtained from the stem cell graft. This TCR was recovered from a human donor who donated a stem cell graft to a child with acute myeloid leukemia. V gene TRBV20-1 combines with J gene TRBJ2-5, with TRBD1 as a possible D gene (6 bases). The CDR3 sequence is CSARQQGRQETQYF. The CDR3 DNA is TGCAGTGCTAGACAACAGGGTAGGCAAGAGACCCAGTACTTC.